The 5 T cell receptor beta chains listed next were all sequenced from one sample in a study of Ad26.COV2.S vaccination and SARS-CoV-2 variants. Clones were read by immunoSEQ multiplex PCR, and TCRdb kept only the in-frame ones, dropping some. Altogether about 680,000 clones are present, around 90% being singletons, with the ten largest covering approximately 1.5%. Specified treatment: some 20 received Ad26.COV2.S at low or high dose, single or two shots; about 5 received placebo; per-sample allocation not given. Sampling took place 63 days after the first vaccine or placebo injection. The specimen comprised peripheral blood, sampled in a trial of Ad26.COV2.S vaccine versus placebo. The receptors shown here come from a person aged 18-60 years who received the Ad26.COV2.S COVID-19 vaccine or a placebo.

The chain is built from TRBV7-9 and TRBJ2-6; D unresolved. CDR1 and CDR2 from the germline V gene are SEHNR and FQNEAQ (reference sequence). This CDR3 spans 15 amino acids. V shed 3 bases and J shed 1 base, with 7 bases lying between them. CDR3 in DNA: TGTGCCAGCAGCTTCATCGGGTCTGGGGCCAACGTCCTGACTTTC. Its protein product is CASSFIGSGANVLTF.

This chain connects TRBV11-2 to TRBJ2-2; D unresolved. The CDR3 contains 15 residues. Germline V gene sequence: CDR1 SGHAT, CDR2 FQNNGV. Trimming took 5 bases from V and 0 from J, leaving 10 bases between them. The CDR3 sequence is CASSKARTNTGELFF. The CDR3 nucleotides read TGTGCCAGCAGCAAAGCCAGAACGAACACCGGGGAGCTGTTTTTT. Full variable domain (outside the CDR3, taken from reference TRBV11-2 and TRBJ2-2): EAGVAQSPRYKIIEKRQSVAFWCNPISGHATLYWYQQILGQGPKLLIQFQNNGVVDDSQLPKDRFSAERLKGVDSTLKIQPAKLEDSAVYLCASSKARTNTGELFFGEGSRLTVL.

The rearrangement joins TRBV18 to TRBJ1-5; 7 positions match TRBD1. Germline lookup yields CDR1 KGHSH and CDR2 LQKENI. The CDR3 sequence is 15 residues long. With V trimmed by 1 base and J by 5 bases, 5 bases remained unmatched. In nucleotides, the CDR3 is TGTGCCAGCTCACCACGACAGGGTATTGATCAGCCCCAGCATTTT. It specifies CASSPRQGIDQPQHF.

The genes are TRBV29-1 and TRBJ2-1, with D unclear. Germline V gene data show CDR1 as SQVTM and CDR2 as ANQGSEA. V was trimmed by 4 bases and J by 10 bases, leaving 20 bases between them. The CDR3 totals 14 residues. Here the CDR3 reads CSVGSSGVGKEQFF. DNA of the CDR3: TGCAGCGTTGGATCCAGTGGGGTTGGAAAGGAGCAGTTCTTC.

The V gene is TRBV7-9, the J gene TRBJ2-7, with 8 bases matching TRBD2. Germline assignment: CDR1 SEHNR and CDR2 FQNEAQ (reference sequence). V lost 5 bases to trimming and J lost 4 bases; unmatched junction nucleotides: 13. CDR3 length equals 16 residues. The CDR3 is CASSPGLRLAGYEQYF. DNA of the CDR3: TGTGCCAGCAGCCCCGGCCTCAGGCTAGCGGGTTACGAGCAGTACTTC.